This T cell receptor beta chain was sequenced during a study of T cells in Graves' hyperthyroidism and ophthalmopathy. Looked up from germline, CDR1 is SGHVS and CDR2 is FQNEAQ. This CDR3 is built from 19 residues. Unmatched junction bases numbered 12, after V lost 1 base and J lost 4 bases. The investigators amplified TCR beta CDR3 regions from RNA transcripts. First-round RT-PCR of the TCR CDR3 relied on the HTBI primer set. One entry per CDR3 protein results from TCRdb running MiXCR on the multiplex PCR reads. The sample holds nearly 600,000 distinct CDR3 sequences, approximately 15% seen once. The table lists this clonotype with many counts. Its target is not known. Blood was drawn at first hyperthyroidism diagnosis, before any ophthalmopathy symptoms. From 8.5 to 10 ml of fresh peripheral blood, PBMCs were isolated. Study-wide points: Most expanded thyroid clonotypes above 0.001 recurred in blood.

The material sequenced was blood. This rearrangement joins TRBV7-8 to TRBJ2-1; TRBD2 aligns across 11 bases. The origin of this receptor is a woman between 25 and 40 years old with Graves' hyperthyroidism that later progressed to Graves' ophthalmopathy. The CDR3 is CASSLEPGLADFLYNEQFF. In DNA, the CDR3 is TGTGCCAGCAGCTTAGAACCGGGACTAGCGGACTTCCTGTACAATGAGCAGTTCTTC.